Each of the 20 T cell receptor beta chains below was sequenced from the same sample in a study of early T cells in non-severe SARS-CoV-2 infection (dated by TCRdb to about 2021). Library generation was performed with 5' RACE. Sequenced using a NextSeq 500. The public sequencing data were trimmed at Q25 with fastp and processed into clonotypes with MiXCR by TCRdb, which kept only in-frame beta chains. When rows share a CDR3 protein, they turn into one entry using the most common DNA and genes. The sample profile shows approximately 66,000 distinct CDR3 sequences; around 13% of them were found once. The ten largest clonotypes hold roughly 4.5% of the sample. What was sequenced was whole blood. These receptors were collected from an adult who was a healthcare worker with PCR-confirmed SARS-CoV-2 infection or an uninfected control (not recorded which).

This clonotype has ten or more counts. The CDR3 here is CASSLEQRSTDTQYF. The CDR3 bases are TGTGCCAGCAGCTTAGAGCAGCGGAGCACAGATACGCAGTATTTT. The rearrangement joins TRBV7-2 to TRBJ2-3; D might be TRBD2 (5 bases). V was shortened by 1 base and J by 0 bases, with 8 bases between the two germline ends. The CDR3 runs to 15 residues. Germline assignment: CDR1 SGHTA and CDR2 FQGNSA. The whole variable domain, filled in from reference TRBV7-2 and TRBJ2-3, reads GAGVSQSPSNKVTEKGKDVELRCDPISGHTALYWYRQSLGQGLEFLIYFQGNSAPDKSGLPSDRFSAERTGGSVSTLTIQRTQQEDSAVYLCASSLEQRSTDTQYFGPGTRLTVL.

This clonotype was detected many times. This chain uses TRBV4-3 with TRBJ2-7, with 7 bases aligning to TRBD2. Germline V gene lookup returns CDR1 LGHNA and CDR2 YSLEER. The CDR3 has 14 amino acids. After removal of 2 bases from V and 3 bases from J, the junction contained 4 bases not matched to a gene. For the CDR3, the DNA is TGCGCCAGCAGCCAACAGCGGGGTTACTACGAGCAGTACTTC. This codes for CASSQQRGYYEQYF.

This clonotype was detected only a few times. CDR3 sequence: CASQEGAWDSYGYTF. For the CDR3, the DNA is TGTGCCAGCCAGGAGGGGGCGTGGGATTCCTATGGCTACACCTTC. This sequence joins TRBV6-6 and TRBJ1-2; TRBD1 matches 7 bases. Per the germline V gene, CDR1 is MNHNY and CDR2 is SVGAGI (reference sequence). Germline trimming cut 8 bases from V and 4 bases from J; bases unmatched to any gene: 13. The CDR3 consists of 15 residues.

This clonotype was seen many times. The chain combines TRBV27 with TRBJ1-1; TRBD1 is a possible D gene (5 bases). CDR3 length equals 14 residues. The germline CDR1 and CDR2 sequences are MNHEY and SMNVEV (reference sequence). The V and J ends lost 1 base and 3 bases respectively, with 9 bases between them. CDR3 nucleotides: TGTGCCAGCAGTTTATGGGGACGGGACACTGAAGCTTTCTTT. This encodes CASSLWGRDTEAFF.

The table lists this clonotype with a few counts. The V call is TRBV5-1, the J call TRBJ2-5; D is uncertain. CDR3 size: 15 residues. The germline V gene encodes CDR1 SGHRS and CDR2 YFSETQ. V was trimmed by 0 bases and J by 2 bases, leaving 11 bases between them. The CDR3 DNA sequence: TGCGCCAGCAGCTTGGTCTCCCACTCGCAAGAGACCCAGTACTTC. Translation gives CASSLVSHSQETQYF.

The chain has TRBV5-5 and TRBJ1-2; D is perhaps TRBD1 (6 bases). Trimming pared 2 bases from V and 1 base from J, leaving 9 bases between. Germline V gene data show CDR1 as SGHKS and CDR2 as YYEKEE (reference sequence). CDR3 size: 14 residues. CDR3 in DNA: TGTGCCAGCAGCTTAGGACAGCTTAACTATGGCTACACCTTC. This gives the protein CASSLGQLNYGYTF.

The gene calls are TRBV20-1 and TRBJ2-1; 7 bases agree with TRBD2. The CDR3 has 12 amino acids. V was clipped by 7 bases and J by 5 bases; unmatched bases: 5. CDR1 and CDR2 from the germline V gene are DFQATT and SNEGSKA (reference sequence). CDR3 protein: CSESGANNEQFF. CDR3 bases: TGCAGTGAAAGCGGGGCAAACAATGAGCAGTTCTTC.

This clonotype was seen more than once but under ten times. The V call is TRBV10-2, the J call TRBJ1-3; weak D call: TRBD1 (6 bases). The CDR3 contains 15 residues. The ends were cut back, 0 bases at V and 4 bases at J, with 10 bases in the middle. CDR1 is WSHSY, CDR2 SAAADI, per germline. The CDR3 loop is CASSESGGQGNTIYF. The CDR3 DNA sequence: TGCGCCAGCAGTGAGTCCGGGGGCCAGGGAAACACCATATATTTT.

This clonotype was recorded at least ten times. At one end, the junction sequence differs from germline, possibly due to a read error. The gene calls are TRBV7-9 and TRBJ1-1; D call uncertain. Germline CDR1 and CDR2: SEHNR and FQNEAQ (reference sequence). The CDR3 extends over 12 amino acids. CDR3 loop: CSSSLVSAEAFF. For the CDR3, the DNA is TGTTCCAGCAGCTTAGTCAGCGCTGAAGCTTTCTTT.

The chain recombines TRBV7-9 with TRBJ1-6, with D uncertain. Germline-derived CDR1 and CDR2 are SEHNR and FQNEAQ (reference sequence). Trimming removed 0 bases from V and 9 bases from J, with 3 bases in between. This CDR3 has 12 residues. Here the CDR3 reads CASSLALSPLHF. The CDR3 coding sequence is TGTGCCAGCAGCTTAGCTCTTTCACCCCTCCACTTT.

In its sample, this clonotype was seen many times. The chain has TRBV5-4 and TRBJ2-2; D not resolved. Per germline, CDR1 SGHNT and CDR2 YYREEE (reference sequence). The germline V and J ends were trimmed by 1 base and 4 bases, with 5 bases remaining between them. The CDR3 has 13 residues. CDR3 coding DNA: TGTGCCAGCAGCTTGACGGCCACCGGGGAGCTGTTTTTT. Translation: CASSLTATGELFF.

This clonotype was counted many times. The genes are TRBV30 and TRBJ1-5; no firm D call. The CDR3 is 14 residues long. Germline CDR1 GTSNPN, CDR2 SVGIG (reference sequence). The V end was cut by 7 bases, the J end by 1 base, with 14 bases between. CDR3 amino acids: CASPRDISNQPQHF. In DNA, the CDR3 is TGTGCCTCACCGAGAGACATCAGCAATCAGCCCCAGCATTTT.

This clonotype turned up a few times. The genes are TRBV5-6 and TRBJ2-2, with 7 bases lining up with TRBD1. Germline CDR1 and CDR2: SGHDT and YYEEEE. The ends lost 6 bases at V and 5 bases at J; junction bases unmatched: 13. The CDR3 is 16 amino acids. The CDR3: CASTAPGGRGTGELFF. The CDR3 DNA reads TGTGCCAGCACCGCCCCCGGCGGCAGGGGGACCGGGGAGCTGTTTTTT.

This clonotype came up many times. This rearrangement joins TRBV18 to TRBJ2-5; D gene uncertain. The V and J ends lost 2 bases and 4 bases respectively, with 8 bases between them. Germline V CDR1 and CDR2: KGHSH, LQKENI. This CDR3 is built from 13 residues. The CDR3 loop reads CASSPFGPETQYF. The CDR3 DNA follows: TGTGCCAGCTCACCATTTGGGCCAGAGACCCAGTACTTC.

This clonotype showed up just a few times. The rearrangement joins TRBV7-6 to TRBJ2-5; 15 bases are shared with TRBD2. CDR3 length: 19 residues. The J segment lost 4 bases and the V segment lost 6 bases, leaving 15 bases of the junction unmatched. Per germline, CDR1 SGHVS and CDR2 FNYEAQ. This CDR3 reads CASSQGLAGGLVYGETQYF. CDR3 coding DNA: TGTGCCAGCAGTCAGGGACTAGCGGGAGGATTGGTATACGGAGAGACCCAGTACTTC.

In DNA, the CDR3 is TGTGCCTGCTCTGCCGGACAGGGGGGTGGCAATGAGCAGTTCTTC. Residues: CACSAGQGGGNEQFF. The rearrangement joins TRBV6-4 to TRBJ2-1; 10 bases fit TRBD1. Germline V gene data show CDR1 as MRHNA and CDR2 as SNTAGT. J gave up 6 bases and V 11 bases, and 13 bases lay outside the gene matches. The CDR3 is 15 residues long.

This clonotype was counted a few times. The chain recombines TRBV30 with TRBJ2-2; the D call may be TRBD1 or TRBD2 (6 bases each). V dropped 4 bases and J dropped 0 bases, with 15 bases sitting between them. The CDR3 length is 16 residues. The germline V gene has CDR1 GTSNPN and CDR2 SVGIG (reference sequence). The CDR3 spells CAWKPGGRSNTGELFF. The CDR3 DNA is TGTGCCTGGAAGCCCGGGGGCAGGTCGAACACCGGGGAGCTGTTTTTT.

In its sample, this clonotype was seen a few times. The chain employs TRBV4-1 and TRBJ2-5, with TRBD1 as a possible D gene (5 bases). The CDR3 is 13 amino acids. Germline CDR1 and CDR2: MGHRA and YSYEKL. Trimming removed 0 bases at V and 5 bases at J, with 7 bases between. CDR3 bases: TGCGCCAGCAGCCAAGACAGGGTGGAGACCCAGTACTTC. Protein product: CASSQDRVETQYF.

The chain carries TRBV28 and TRBJ1-2; a possible D gene is TRBD1 (6 bases). The germline gives CDR1 MDHEN, CDR2 SYDVKM. The CDR3 has 16 residues. The V gene lost 4 bases and the J gene lost 3 bases, with 18 bases spanning the gap. The CDR3 protein is CASSYYNRAADYGYTF. The CDR3 DNA is TGTGCCAGCAGTTACTATAACAGGGCAGCGGACTATGGCTACACCTTC.

This clonotype appeared many times. The chain is built from TRBV12-3 or TRBV12-4 and TRBJ2-5, with D unresolved. The CDR3 sequence is 14 residues long. Between the trimmed V and J ends, which lost 7 bases and 5 bases, there was a span of 17 bases. The CDR3 DNA is TGTGCCAGCACTCGGAGTGCCAGTGGGGAGACCCAGTACTTC. Translated: CASTRSASGETQYF.